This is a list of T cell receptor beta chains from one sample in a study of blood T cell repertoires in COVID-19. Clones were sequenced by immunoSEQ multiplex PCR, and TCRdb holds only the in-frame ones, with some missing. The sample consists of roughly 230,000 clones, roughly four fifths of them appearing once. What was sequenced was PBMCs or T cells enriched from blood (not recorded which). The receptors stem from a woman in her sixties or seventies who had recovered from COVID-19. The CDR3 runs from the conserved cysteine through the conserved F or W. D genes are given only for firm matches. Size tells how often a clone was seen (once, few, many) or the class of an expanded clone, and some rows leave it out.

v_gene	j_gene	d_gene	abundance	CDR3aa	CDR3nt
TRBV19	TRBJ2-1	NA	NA	CASSISLVLNNEQFF	TGTGCCAGTAGTATTTCACTAGTCCTAAACAATGAGCAGTTCTTC
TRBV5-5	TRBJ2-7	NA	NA	CASSLERRSYEQYF	TGTGCCAGCAGCTTGGAGAGGCGCTCCTACGAGCAGTACTTC
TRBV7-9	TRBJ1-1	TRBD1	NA	CASTLGTGGREGTEAFF	TGTGCCAGCACCCTAGGGACAGGGGGCCGAGAGGGAACTGAAGCTTTCTTT
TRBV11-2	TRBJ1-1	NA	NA	CASSLDREAPAFF	TGTGCCAGCAGCTTAGATAGAGAGGCACCAGCTTTCTTT
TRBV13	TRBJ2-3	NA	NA	CASSLPGSDTQYF	TGTGCCAGCAGCTTACCGGGGTCAGATACGCAGTATTTT
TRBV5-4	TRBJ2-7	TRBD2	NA	CASSRFPSGGGEQYF	TGTGCCAGCAGCCGCTTCCCTAGCGGGGGGGGAGAGCAGTACTTC
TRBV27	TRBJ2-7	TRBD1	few	CASSGQGVGYEQYF	TGTGCCAGCAGCGGACAGGGGGTTGGCTACGAGCAGTACTTC
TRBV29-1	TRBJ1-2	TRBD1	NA	CSIGQGGSGGYTF	TGCAGCATAGGACAGGGAGGATCGGGCGGCTACACCTTC
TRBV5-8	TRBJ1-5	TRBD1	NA	CASSLGTGGLSNQPQHF	TGTGCCAGCAGCTTAGGGACAGGGGGCCTGAGCAATCAGCCCCAGCATTTT
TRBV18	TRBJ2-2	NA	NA	CASSPTVSGELFF	TGTGCCAGCTCACCGACAGTTTCCGGGGAGCTGTTTTTT
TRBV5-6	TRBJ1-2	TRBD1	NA	CASSLADREYYGYTF	TGTGCCAGCAGCTTGGCGGACAGGGAGTACTATGGCTACACCTTC
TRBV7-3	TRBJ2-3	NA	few	CASSLVGGPDTQYF	TGTGCCAGCAGCTTGGTCGGGGGGCCAGATACGCAGTATTTT
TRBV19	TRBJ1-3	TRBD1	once	CASSPGQGAGTIYF	TGTGCCAGTAGCCCCGGACAGGGGGCTGGCACCATATATTTT
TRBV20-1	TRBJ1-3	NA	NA	CSASKPEVASGNTIYF	TGCAGTGCTAGTAAGCCAGAGGTAGCCTCTGGAAACACCATATATTTT
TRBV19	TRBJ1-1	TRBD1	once	CASSPRQGVNTEAFF	TGTGCCAGTAGTCCAAGACAGGGGGTTAACACTGAAGCTTTCTTT
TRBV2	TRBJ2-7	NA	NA	CASSGETSKYF	TGTGCCAGCAGTGGGGAGACTTCGAAGTACTTC
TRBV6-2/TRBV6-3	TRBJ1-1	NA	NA	CASSLLKAAEAFF	TGTGCCAGCAGTTTGCTGAAGGCGGCTGAAGCTTTCTTT
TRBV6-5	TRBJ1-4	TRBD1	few	CASKGQINEKLFF	TGTGCCAGCAAGGGACAGATTAATGAAAAACTGTTTTTT
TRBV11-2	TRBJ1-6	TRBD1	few	CASSSLGQGYNSPLHF	TGTGCCAGCAGCTCCTTGGGACAGGGATACAATTCACCCCTCCACTTT
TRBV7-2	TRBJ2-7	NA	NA	CASSFISYEQYF	TGTGCCAGCAGCTTTATCTCCTACGAGCAGTACTTC
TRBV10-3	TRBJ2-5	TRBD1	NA	CAISEGTGQETQYF	TGTGCCATCAGTGAGGGGACAGGGCAAGAGACCCAGTACTTC
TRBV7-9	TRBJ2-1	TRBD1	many	CASSARDRGYNEQFF	TGTGCCAGCAGCGCGCGGGACAGGGGATACAATGAGCAGTTCTTC
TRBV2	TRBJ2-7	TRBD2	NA	CASNLGLAGYEQYF	TGTGCCAGCAATCTGGGACTAGCGGGTTACGAGCAGTACTTC
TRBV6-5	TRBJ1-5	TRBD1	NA	CASSPGQGEPQHF	TGTGCCAGCAGTCCGGGACAGGGGGAGCCCCAGCATTTT
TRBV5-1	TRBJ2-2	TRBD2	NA	CASSPTSGLNTGELFF	TGCGCCAGCAGCCCTACTAGCGGGCTGAACACCGGGGAGCTGTTTTTT
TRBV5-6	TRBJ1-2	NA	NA	CASSLAGTLRGYTF	TGTGCCAGCAGCTTGGCCGGGACTCTCCGGGGCTACACCTTC
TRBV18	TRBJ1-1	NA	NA	CASSRAAGENTEAFF	TGTGCCAGCTCACGCGCCGCGGGGGAGAACACTGAAGCTTTCTTT
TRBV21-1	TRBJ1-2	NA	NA	CASSKLWDRGPNYGYTF	TGTGCCAGCAGCAAATTATGGGACAGGGGGCCGAACTATGGCTACACCTTC
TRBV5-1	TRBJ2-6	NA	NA	CASSFNSGANVLTF	TGCGCCAGCAGCTTCAACTCTGGGGCCAACGTCCTGACTTTC
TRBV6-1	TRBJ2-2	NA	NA	CASSEEASLYGSTGELFF	TGTGCCAGCAGTGAAGAAGCCTCCCTGTATGGGAGTACCGGGGAGCTGTTTTTT
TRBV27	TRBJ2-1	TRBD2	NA	CASTHSGGLYNEQFF	TGTGCCAGCACCCATAGCGGGGGTTTATACAATGAGCAGTTCTTC
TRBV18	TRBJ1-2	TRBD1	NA	CASSPVSRTGSYGYTF	TGTGCCAGCTCACCGGTTTCCCGGACAGGGAGTTATGGCTACACCTTC
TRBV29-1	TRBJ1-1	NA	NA	CSVEGTPYTEAFF	TGCAGCGTTGAAGGGACACCATACACTGAAGCTTTCTTT
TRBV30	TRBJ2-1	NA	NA	CAWSSGGHNEQFF	TGTGCCTGGAGTAGCGGCGGACACAATGAGCAGTTCTTC
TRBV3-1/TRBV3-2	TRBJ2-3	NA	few	CASSQSSGPTDTQYF	TGTGCCAGCAGCCAAAGTAGCGGCCCCACAGATACGCAGTATTTT
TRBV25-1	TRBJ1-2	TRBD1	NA	CASSAPGTGRGYTF	TGTGCCAGCAGTGCTCCCGGGACAGGGCGCGGCTACACCTTC
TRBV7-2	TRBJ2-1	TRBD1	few	CASSLDRQGVRNEQFF	TGTGCCAGCAGCTTAGATAGGCAGGGGGTCCGGAATGAGCAGTTCTTC
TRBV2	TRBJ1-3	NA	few	CASSRTASGNTIYF	TGTGCCAGCAGTCGGACAGCCTCTGGAAACACCATATATTTT
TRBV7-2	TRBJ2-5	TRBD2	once	CASSFGASGGEETQYF	TGTGCCAGCAGCTTCGGAGCTAGCGGGGGGGAAGAGACCCAGTACTTC
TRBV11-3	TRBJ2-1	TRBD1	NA	CASSTSGWDRGRHEQFF	TGTGCCAGCAGCACTAGCGGGTGGGACAGGGGGCGTCATGAGCAGTTCTTC
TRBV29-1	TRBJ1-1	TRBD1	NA	CSVEDGQGAFF	TGCAGCGTTGAAGATGGACAGGGAGCTTTCTTT
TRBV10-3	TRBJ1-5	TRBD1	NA	CAISERQGLGDQPQHF	TGTGCCATCAGTGAGCGACAGGGCTTGGGCGATCAGCCCCAGCATTTT
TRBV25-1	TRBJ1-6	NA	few	CASSEMGGPNSPLHF	TGTGCCAGCAGTGAAATGGGAGGACCTAATTCACCCCTCCACTTT
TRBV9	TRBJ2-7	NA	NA	CASSAGRGWDNYEQYF	TGTGCCAGCAGCGCGGGAAGGGGGTGGGACAACTACGAGCAGTACTTC
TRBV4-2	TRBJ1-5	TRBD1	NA	CASSQGGTENQPQHF	TGTGCCAGCAGCCAAGGTGGGACAGAGAATCAGCCCCAGCATTTT
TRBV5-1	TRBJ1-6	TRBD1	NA	CASSQKLTGGNNSPLHF	TGCGCCAGCAGCCAAAAGCTGACAGGGGGAAATAATTCACCCCTCCACTTT
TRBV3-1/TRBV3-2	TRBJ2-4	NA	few	CASSQGGQGNKNIQYF	TGTGCCAGCAGCCAGGGAGGGCAGGGGAACAAAAACATTCAGTACTTC
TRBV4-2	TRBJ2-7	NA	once	CASSQEGDNSYEQYF	TGTGCCAGCAGCCAAGAGGGGGACAACTCCTACGAGCAGTACTTC
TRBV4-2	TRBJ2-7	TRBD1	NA	CASSQALTGRSLDEQYF	TGTGCCAGCAGCCAAGCTTTGACAGGGAGATCCCTGGACGAGCAGTACTTC